The T cell receptor beta chain under discussion was sequenced for a study of blood T cell repertoires in COVID-19. On the study more broadly: T cells, B-cell-depleted T cells, or PBMCs supplied cDNA or gDNA.

There are 16 residues in the CDR3. The germline CDR1 and CDR2 sequences are LNHDA and SQIVND (reference sequence). Trimming cost V 5 bases and J 0 bases; bases outside gene matches: 9. Sequenced by immunoSEQ multiplex PCR; TCRdb stores in-frame clones only, minus some. The profile shows fewer than 15,000 clones, roughly 89% of them singletons. The sample consisted of peripheral blood. This TCR was sampled from a human donor with active COVID-19. The donor label of this sample is uncertain. The chain carries TRBV19 and TRBJ1-2, with 7 bases that match TRBD1. In nucleotides, the CDR3 is TGTGCCAGTAGTCCCGACAGGGCAAGGGCTAACTATGGCTACACCTTC. It codes for CASSPDRARANYGYTF.